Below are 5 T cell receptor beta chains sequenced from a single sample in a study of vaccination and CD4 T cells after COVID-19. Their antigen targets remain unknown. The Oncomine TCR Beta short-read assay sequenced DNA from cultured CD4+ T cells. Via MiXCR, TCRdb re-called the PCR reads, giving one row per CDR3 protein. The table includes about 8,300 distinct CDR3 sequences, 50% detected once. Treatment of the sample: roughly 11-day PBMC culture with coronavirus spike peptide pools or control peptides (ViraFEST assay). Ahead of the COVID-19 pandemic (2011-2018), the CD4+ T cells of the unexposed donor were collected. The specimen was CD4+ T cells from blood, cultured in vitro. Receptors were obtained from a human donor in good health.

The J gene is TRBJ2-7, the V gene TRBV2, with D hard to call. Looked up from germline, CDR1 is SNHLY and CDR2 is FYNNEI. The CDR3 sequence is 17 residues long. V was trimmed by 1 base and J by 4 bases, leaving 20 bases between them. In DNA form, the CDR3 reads TGTGCCAGCAGTGAAGGGTGGAGCGCCCAAGACGCTTACGAGCAGTACTTC. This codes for CASSEGWSAQDAYEQYF.

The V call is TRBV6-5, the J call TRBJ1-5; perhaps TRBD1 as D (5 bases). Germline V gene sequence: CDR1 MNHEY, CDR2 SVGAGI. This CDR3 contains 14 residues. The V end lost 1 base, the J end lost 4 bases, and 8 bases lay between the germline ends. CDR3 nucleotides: TGTGCCAGCAGTTACTACGGACAAAATCAGCCCCAGCATTTT. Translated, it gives CASSYYGQNQPQHF.

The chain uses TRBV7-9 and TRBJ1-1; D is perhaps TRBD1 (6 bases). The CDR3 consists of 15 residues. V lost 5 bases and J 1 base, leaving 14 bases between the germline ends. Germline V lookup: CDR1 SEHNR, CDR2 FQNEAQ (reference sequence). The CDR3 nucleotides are TGTGCCAGCAGCGGCCCTGGGACAAAGAACACTGAAGCTTTCTTT. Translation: CASSGPGTKNTEAFF. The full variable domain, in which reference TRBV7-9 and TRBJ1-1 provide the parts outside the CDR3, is DTGVSQNPRHKITKRGQNVTFRCDPISEHNRLYWYRQTLGQGPEFLTYFQNEAQLEKSRLLSDRFSAERPKGSFSTLEIQRTEQGDSAMYLCASSGPGTKNTEAFFGQGTRLTVV.

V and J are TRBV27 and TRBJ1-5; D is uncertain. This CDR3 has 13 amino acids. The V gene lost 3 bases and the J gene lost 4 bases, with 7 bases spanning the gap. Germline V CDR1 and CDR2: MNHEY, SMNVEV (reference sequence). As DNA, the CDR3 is TGTGCCAGCAGTTTGGCCAGAAATCAGCCCCAGCATTTT. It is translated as CASSLARNQPQHF.

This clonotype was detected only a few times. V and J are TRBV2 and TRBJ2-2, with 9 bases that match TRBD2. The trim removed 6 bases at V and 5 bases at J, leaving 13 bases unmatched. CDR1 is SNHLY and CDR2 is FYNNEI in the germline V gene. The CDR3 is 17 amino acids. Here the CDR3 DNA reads TGTGCCAGCAGGGCCCAGGGACTAGCAATCAGTACCGGGGAGCTGTTTTTT. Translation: CASRAQGLAISTGELFF.